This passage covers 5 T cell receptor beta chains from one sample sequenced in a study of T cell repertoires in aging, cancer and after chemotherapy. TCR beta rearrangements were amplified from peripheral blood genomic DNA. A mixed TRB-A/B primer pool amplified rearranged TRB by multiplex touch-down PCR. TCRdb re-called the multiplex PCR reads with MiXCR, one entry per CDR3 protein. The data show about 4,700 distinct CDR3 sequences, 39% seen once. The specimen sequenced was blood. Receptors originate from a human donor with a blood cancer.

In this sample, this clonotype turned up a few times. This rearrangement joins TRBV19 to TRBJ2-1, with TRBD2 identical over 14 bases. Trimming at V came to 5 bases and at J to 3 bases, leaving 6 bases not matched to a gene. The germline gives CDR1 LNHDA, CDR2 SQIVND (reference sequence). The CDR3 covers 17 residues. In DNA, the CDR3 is TGTGCCAGTAGTCAGGGACTAGCGGGAGCTCTCTACAATGAGCAGTTCTTC. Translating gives CASSQGLAGALYNEQFF.

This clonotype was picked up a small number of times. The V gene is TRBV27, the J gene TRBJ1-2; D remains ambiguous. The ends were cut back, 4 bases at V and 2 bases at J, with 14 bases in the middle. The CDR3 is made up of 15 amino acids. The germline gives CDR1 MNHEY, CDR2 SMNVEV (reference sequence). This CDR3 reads CASSSNRNWNYGYTF. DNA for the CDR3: TGTGCCAGCAGTTCGAACCGTAACTGGAACTATGGCTACACCTTC.

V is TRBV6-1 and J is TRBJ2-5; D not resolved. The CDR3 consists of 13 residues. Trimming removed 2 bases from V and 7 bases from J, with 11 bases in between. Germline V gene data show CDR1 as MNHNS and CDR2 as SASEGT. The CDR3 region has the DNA TGTGCCAGCAGTGAATCGCTCATGCGGACCCAGTACTTC. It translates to CASSESLMRTQYF.

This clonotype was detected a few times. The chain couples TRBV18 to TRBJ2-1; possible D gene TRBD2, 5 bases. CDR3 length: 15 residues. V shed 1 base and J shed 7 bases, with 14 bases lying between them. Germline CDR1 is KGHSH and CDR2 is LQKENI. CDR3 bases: TGTGCCAGCTCACCACAGGCTAGCAATCGAAATGAGCAGTTCTTC. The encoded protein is CASSPQASNRNEQFF.

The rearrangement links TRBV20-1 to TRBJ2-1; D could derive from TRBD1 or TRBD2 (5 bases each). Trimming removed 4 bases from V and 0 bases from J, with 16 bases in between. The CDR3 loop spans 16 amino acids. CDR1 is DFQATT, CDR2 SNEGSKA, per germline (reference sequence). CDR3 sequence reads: CSANPGRRSSYNEQFF. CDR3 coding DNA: TGCAGTGCTAACCCGGGACGCCGGAGCTCCTACAATGAGCAGTTCTTC.